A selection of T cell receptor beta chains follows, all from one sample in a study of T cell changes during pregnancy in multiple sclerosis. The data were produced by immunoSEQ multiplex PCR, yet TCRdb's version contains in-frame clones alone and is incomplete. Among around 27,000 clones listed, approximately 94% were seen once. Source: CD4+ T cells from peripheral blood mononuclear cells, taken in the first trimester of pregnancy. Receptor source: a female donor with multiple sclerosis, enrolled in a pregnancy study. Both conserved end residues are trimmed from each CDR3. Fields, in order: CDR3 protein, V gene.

cdr3_aa: ASGLWTSGVETQY
v_call: TRBV12-5

cdr3_aa: ASSLWGRRVNTEAF
v_call: TRBV28

cdr3_aa: ASSSPDRGIEKLF
v_call: TRBV6-5

cdr3_aa: ASSPGTVQETQY
v_call: TRBV5-1

cdr3_aa: ASSLGLAVGYEQY
v_call: TRBV5-6

cdr3_aa: SVEGGRGLSTDTQY
v_call: TRBV29-1

cdr3_aa: AWRPVGGRDQPQH
v_call: TRBV30

cdr3_aa: ASSQPARGNNQPQH
v_call: TRBV18

cdr3_aa: ASSAVTSGEQY
v_call: TRBV6-5

cdr3_aa: ASSLANSPLH
v_call: TRBV6-1

cdr3_aa: ASSSGLAGVNEQF
v_call: TRBV9

cdr3_aa: ASSSTYNQPQH
v_call: TRBV7-2

cdr3_aa: ASSLRGNQPQH
v_call: TRBV7-8

cdr3_aa: ASSPWTGEAF
v_call: TRBV11-2

cdr3_aa: ASPRRLGVAPTEAF
v_call: TRBV5-5

cdr3_aa: ASRQGAGNIQY
v_call: TRBV7-2

cdr3_aa: ASSFPGQGSFSGNTIY
v_call: TRBV28

cdr3_aa: ASSRDRGLYEQY
v_call: TRBV6-1

cdr3_aa: ASSVLTGEYGYT
v_call: TRBV5-6

cdr3_aa: ASSYGGVAKNIQY
v_call: TRBV6-6

cdr3_aa: ASSAGLQETQY
v_call: TRBV9

cdr3_aa: ASSSTGGYYSNQPQH
v_call: TRBV27

cdr3_aa: SVGGGQTDTQY
v_call: TRBV29-1

cdr3_aa: ASSVGAGANEKLF
v_call: TRBV9